Below are 13 T cell receptor beta chains sequenced from a single sample in a study of shared clonotypes between healthy human individuals. Repertoires were generated with immunoSEQ multiplex PCR, while TCRdb's copy carries only in-frame clones and drops some. The data hold a few million clones, with roughly 90% observed a single time. Source material: naive CD4+ T cells from PBMCs. The subset was: CD45RA+ positively selected. These receptors came from a man aged 18 to 29 in good health. Some clones in this sample may be carry-over from other donors' samples.

The V call is TRBV15, the J call TRBJ2-1; 7 nucleotides match TRBD1. Trimming removed 5 bases from V and 8 bases from J; junction bases left unmatched: 9. CDR3 length equals 14 residues. Germline CDR1 LNHNV, CDR2 YYDKDF (reference sequence). The CDR3 reads CATSRGQVIYEQFF. CDR3 coding DNA: TGTGCCACCAGCCGAGGACAGGTTATCTATGAGCAGTTCTTC.

V and J are TRBV7-3 and TRBJ2-1, with D tentatively TRBD1 or TRBD2 (5 bases each). Looked up from germline, CDR1 is SGHTA and CDR2 is FQGTGA. The CDR3 spans 15 residues. Trimming shortened V by 5 bases and J by 4 bases, and 15 bases separated the two germline ends. The CDR3 reads CASSPGTKPYNEQFF. The CDR3 DNA reads TGTGCCAGCAGCCCCGGGACCAAACCATACAATGAGCAGTTCTTC.

This clone was detected only once. This rearrangement joins TRBV28 to TRBJ2-3; a weak D match, TRBD2 (5 bases). Germline lookup yields CDR1 MDHEN and CDR2 SYDVKM. CDR3 length: 13 residues. V was trimmed by 2 bases and J by 8 bases, leaving 11 bases between them. The CDR3 bases are TGTGCCAGCAGTTTACCGGGATTAGGTACGCAGTATTTT. It encodes CASSLPGLGTQYF.

The chain recombines TRBV7-9 with TRBJ1-2; tentative D call: TRBD1 (5 bases). The CDR3 has 15 amino acids. Germline CDR1 is SEHNR and CDR2 is FQNEAQ (reference sequence). Deletions cut 5 bases from V and 3 bases from J, with 16 bases between. The DNA of the CDR3 is TGTGCCAGCAGCCCAGAGGCAGGGAAGGACTATGGCTACACCTTC. This codes for CASSPEAGKDYGYTF.

This clone was seen just once. The chain recombines TRBV7-3 with TRBJ2-4; D is undetermined. The CDR3 sequence is 15 residues long. The ends were cut back, 1 base at V and 5 bases at J, with 12 bases in the middle. The germline CDR1 and CDR2 sequences are SGHTA and FQGTGA. In DNA form, the CDR3 reads TGTGCCAGCAGCTTAAGACACTCCGGGCAAAACATTCAGTACTTC. It codes for CASSLRHSGQNIQYF. Looking up the rest from reference TRBV7-3 and TRBJ2-4 gives the full variable domain: GAGVSQTPSNKVTEKGKYVELRCDPISGHTALYWYRQSLGQGPEFLIYFQGTGAADDSGLPNDRFFAVRPEGSVSTLKIQRTERGDSAVYLCASSLRHSGQNIQYFGAGTRLSVL.

This clone has a single count. The V call is TRBV19, the J call TRBJ2-7, with 8 bases that match TRBD1. Trimming removed 1 base from V and 0 bases from J; junction bases left unmatched: 2. Germline loops: CDR1 LNHDA, CDR2 SQIVND (reference sequence). This CDR3 has 15 residues. The CDR3, as DNA: TGTGCCAGTAGTATAGGGGACAGGAACTCCTACGAGCAGTACTTC. Protein: CASSIGDRNSYEQYF. The complete variable domain, with remaining parts taken from reference TRBV19 and TRBJ2-7, reads DGGITQSPKYLFRKEGQNVTLSCEQNLNHDAMYWYRQDPGQGLRLIYYSQIVNDFQKGDIAEGYSVSREKKESFPLTVTSAQKNPTAFYLCASSIGDRNSYEQYFGPGTRLTVT.

The chain is built from TRBV14 and TRBJ2-1; perhaps D is TRBD1 or TRBD2 (5 bases each). Germline V gene lookup returns CDR1 SGHDN and CDR2 FVKESK. Between the trimmed V and J ends, which lost 5 bases and 0 bases, there was a span of 14 bases. This CDR3 region has 16 residues. Here the CDR3 DNA reads TGTGCCAGCAGCGGTCGGGACCCTCGCTCCTACAATGAGCAGTTCTTC. It encodes CASSGRDPRSYNEQFF.

This clone is a singleton in its sample. The chain is built from TRBV30 and TRBJ1-2, with a weak D call TRBD1 (6 bases). Germline CDR1 is GTSNPN and CDR2 is SVGIG (reference sequence). V lost 2 bases and J lost 1, with 17 bases in between. This CDR3 has 16 amino acids. CDR3 bases: TGTGCCTGGAGTAGTCGGGACACTTTACTTAACTATGGCTACACCTTC. This codes for CAWSSRDTLLNYGYTF.

This sequence joins TRBV30 and TRBJ2-1, with 9 positions matching TRBD1. V gave up 1 base and J gave up 2 bases; unmatched junction bases: 9. There are 17 residues in the CDR3. The germline V gene has CDR1 GTSNPN and CDR2 SVGIG (reference sequence). The CDR3: CAWSELGTGMTYNEQFF. CDR3 nucleotide sequence: TGTGCCTGGAGTGAATTGGGGACAGGGATGACCTACAATGAGCAGTTCTTC.

The chain carries TRBV10-3 and TRBJ2-3; possible D gene TRBD1, 5 bases. Trimming cost V 2 bases and J 6 bases, with 18 bases left between them. The CDR3 extends over 16 amino acids. Germline V gene lookup returns CDR1 ENHRY and CDR2 SYGVKD. The CDR3 region is CAISELQGQGWDTQYF. The CDR3 DNA reads TGTGCCATCAGTGAGCTCCAGGGCCAAGGGTGGGATACGCAGTATTTT.

The chain is built from TRBV7-2 and TRBJ2-5, with D uncertain. Germline V gene sequence: CDR1 SGHTA, CDR2 FQGNSA. The CDR3 length is 15 residues. V lost 5 bases to trimming and J lost 0 bases, with 13 bases between them. Here the CDR3 reads CASSPFLSYQETQYF. The CDR3 DNA reads TGTGCCAGCAGCCCCTTCCTTTCGTACCAAGAGACCCAGTACTTC.

The chain combines TRBV7-2 with TRBJ2-7; 15 nucleotides agree with TRBD2. The CDR3 loop spans 18 amino acids. Germline assignment: CDR1 SGHTA and CDR2 FQGNSA. V was pared by 5 bases and J by 5 bases, with 13 bases of the junction left unmatched. This CDR3 reads CASSPSRTSGRASDEQYF. The DNA of the CDR3 is TGTGCCAGCAGCCCATCCCGGACTAGCGGGAGGGCCTCGGACGAGCAGTACTTC.

Worth noting for this clone: Other nucleotide sequences in the sample specify the same CDR3. The CDR3 sequence is CAWGQNYGYTF. The CDR3 DNA sequence: TGTGCCTGGGGACAAAACTATGGCTACACCTTC. J is TRBJ1-2 and V is TRBV30; a possible D gene is TRBD1 (5 bases). The CDR3 spans 11 residues. Per germline, CDR1 GTSNPN and CDR2 SVGIG (reference sequence). Trimming pared 5 bases from V and 2 bases from J, leaving 6 bases between. Using reference TRBV30 and TRBJ1-2 for the parts outside the CDR3, the full variable domain is SQTIHQWPATLVQPVGSPLSLECTVEGTSNPNLYWYRQAAGRGLQLLFYSVGIGQISSEVPQNLSASRPQDRQFILSSKKLLLSDSGFYLCAWGQNYGYTFGSGTRLTVV.